Listed below are T cell receptor beta chains from one sample, sequenced in a study of Graves' ophthalmopathy and Graves' hyperthyroidism. Using its own MiXCR run on the multiplex PCR reads, TCRdb lists one record per CDR3 protein. The sample lists about 620,000 distinct CDR3 sequences; about a fifth were seen once. Material for sequencing was peripheral blood. All receptors derive from a woman aged 18 to 35 with stable Graves' hyperthyroidism. Some clones in this sample may be carry-over from other donors' samples. Each CDR3 is given with its conserved first and last residue. A D gene is named only where the DNA matches it firmly. Size is omitted from some rows. Given values are once, few, many or a class for expanded clones.

v_call	d_call	clone_size	j_call	cdr3_aa	cdr3_nt
TRBV4-1	TRBD1	many	TRBJ2-5	CASSHRQGSGPAGETQYF	TGCGCCAGCAGCCACCGACAGGGATCGGGACCCGCCGGAGAGACCCAGTACTTC
TRBV7-8	NA	few	TRBJ1-1	CASSSIRQVRRAEAFF	TGTGCCAGCAGCTCAATAAGACAGGTTCGGAGAGCTGAAGCTTTCTTT
TRBV7-2	TRBD2	many	TRBJ2-7	CASSLVVSGSYEQYF	TGTGCCAGCAGCTTGGTCGTTAGCGGGAGTTACGAGCAGTACTTC
TRBV11-1	NA	few	TRBJ2-7	CASSLTDSTYYEQYF	TGTGCCAGCTCCTTGACGGACAGTACATACTACGAGCAGTACTTC
TRBV3-1	NA	few	TRBJ2-7	CASSQDTVRSYEQYF	TGTGCCAGCAGCCAAGATACAGTCCGATCCTACGAGCAGTACTTC
TRBV6-4	TRBD2	NA	TRBJ2-5	CASSEEASGQETQYF	TGTGCCAGCAGTGAAGAGGCTAGCGGACAAGAGACCCAGTACTTC
TRBV6-4	TRBD1	NA	TRBJ1-2	CASSDFRDRGLGGYTF	TGTGCCAGCAGTGACTTCCGGGACAGGGGGCTTGGTGGCTACACCTTC
TRBV7-2	TRBD2	few	TRBJ2-7	CASSLAGGGQYEQYF	TGTGCCAGCAGCTTAGCGGGGGGAGGGCAGTACGAGCAGTACTTC
TRBV5-1	NA	NA	TRBJ2-2	CASMRQAPTGELFF	TGCGCCAGCATGAGGCAGGCCCCCACCGGGGAGCTGTTTTTT
TRBV7-6	TRBD1	many	TRBJ1-5	CAGSKGGGSQPQHF	TGTGCCGGCAGCAAGGGAGGGGGCAGTCAGCCCCAGCATTTT
TRBV6-1	TRBD1	many	TRBJ1-5	CASSEAVGDSFGNQPQHF	TGTGCCAGCAGTGAAGCGGTGGGGGACAGCTTCGGCAATCAGCCCCAGCATTTT
TRBV11-1	TRBD1	NA	TRBJ1-2	CASSSPGQPENYGYTF	TGTGCCAGCAGCTCTCCGGGACAGCCAGAAAACTATGGCTACACCTTC
TRBV12-3/TRBV12-4	TRBD1	NA	TRBJ2-7	CASSLQTGGPYEQYF	TGTGCCAGCAGTTTACAGACAGGGGGACCCTACGAGCAGTACTTC
TRBV30	NA	NA	TRBJ2-2	CAWTGLNTGELFF	TGTGCCTGGACAGGACTGAACACCGGGGAGCTGTTTTTT
TRBV20-1	TRBD2	many	TRBJ2-7	CSGLRLAGFFSYEQYF	TGCAGTGGCCTCCGACTAGCGGGATTTTTCTCCTACGAGCAGTACTTC
TRBV2	NA	few	TRBJ2-5	CASGLAETQYF	TGTGCCAGCGGGCTAGCGGAGACCCAGTACTTC
TRBV13	NA	many	TRBJ2-5	CASSSDGSVKTQYF	TGTGCCAGCAGCTCTGATGGGTCGGTCAAGACCCAGTACTTC
TRBV6-1	NA	few	TRBJ1-1	CASSQKGHSLEAFF	TGTGCCAGCAGCCAGAAGGGACACTCACTCGAAGCTTTCTTT